This T cell receptor (beta chain) was sequenced during a study of blood T cell repertoires in COVID-19 (dated by TCRdb to the early 2020s). Notes on the research overall: Samples covering the acute and convalescent phases of COVID-19 were provided by collaborators in the United States, Italy and Spain. The material from the prospective study consisted of cDNA or gDNA derived from T cells, B-cell-depleted T cells, or PBMCs. The dataset comprised deeply sampled blood TCRbeta repertoires from subjects exposed to, actively infected with, or recovered from COVID-19. The repertoires were made available in a free public database intended to serve as a resource for research on the immune response to SARS-CoV-2. Samples came from the ongoing ImmuneRACE study (first 160 participants) plus 1,254 subjects from 6 global collaborators. Nearly every sample came with metadata listing a de-identified subject ID, COVID-19 status, age in years and sex. Where HLA class I and class II types were available, the types were taken from metadata supplied by the sample provider, not from assay-based typing.

On the study overall, not on this receptor specifically: The amount of clinical and demographic metadata varied by source and participant and was provided uncurated.

A second Seattle source provided samples from volunteer blood donors who had recovered from COVID-19. Whole blood was collected in K2EDTA tubes by collaborating institutions according to the institutions' own protocols. For TCRbeta analysis, collaborator samples were shipped as frozen whole blood, as isolated PBMCs, or as DNA extracted from either sample type. About this clone itself: The antigen this receptor binds is unknown. No clone much larger than this one lies a single base away; base qualities are absent.

The immunoSEQ Assay, a bias-controlled multiplex PCR, was used to amplify TCRbeta CDR3 regions from genomic DNA. Per the source publication's procedure: The number of nucleated cells in each sample was estimated from the amplification of reference gene primers within the assay. To quantify the absolute abundance of each unique TCRbeta CDR3 rearrangement, sequence reads were collapsed and filtered. For each sample, productive Simpson clonality was calculated by taking the square root of Simpson's diversity index across productive rearrangements. Here the immuneACCESS table is served through TCRdb, limited to in-frame sequences with V and J called. Missing clones are a known gap in these copies; in checked studies unresolved V genes cover under half, and the rest lacks a known reason. V and J calls and clone size are given by that table; D and trimming were obtained from the DNA. Here the sample has approximately 160,000 clones; about four fifths occur a single time. The leading ten clones occupy 10% to 15% of the sample.

V is shortened by 2 bases, J by 9 bases, and the region joining them spans 8 bases. Inclusive of the bounding cysteine and phenylalanine, the CDR3 is 12 residues long. Here the CDR3 DNA is all that survives: 36 bases in frame from base 1. From the germline V gene (reference sequence), CDR1 is LNHDA and CDR2 is SQIVND. Input material: peripheral blood. The chain is encoded by TRBV19 joined to TRBJ2-1, with the D gene not clear enough to name. This clonotype was sampled from a man aged 70-80 years who had recovered from COVID-19. At the DNA level, the sequence is TGTGCCAGTAGTATACGGTCGGGTGAGCAGTTCTTC. This is translated as CASSIRSGEQFF.